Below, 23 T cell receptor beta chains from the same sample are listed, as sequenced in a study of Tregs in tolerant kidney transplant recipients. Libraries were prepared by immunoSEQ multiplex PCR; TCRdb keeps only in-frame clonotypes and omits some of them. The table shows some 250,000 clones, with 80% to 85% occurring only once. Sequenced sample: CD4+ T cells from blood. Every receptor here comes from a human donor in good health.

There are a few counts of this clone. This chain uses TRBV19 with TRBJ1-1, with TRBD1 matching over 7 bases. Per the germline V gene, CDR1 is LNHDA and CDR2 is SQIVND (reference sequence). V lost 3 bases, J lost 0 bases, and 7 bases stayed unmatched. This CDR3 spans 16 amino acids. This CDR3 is CASSISQDRLNTEAFF. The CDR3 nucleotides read TGTGCCAGTAGTATCTCTCAGGACAGGCTGAACACTGAAGCTTTCTTT.

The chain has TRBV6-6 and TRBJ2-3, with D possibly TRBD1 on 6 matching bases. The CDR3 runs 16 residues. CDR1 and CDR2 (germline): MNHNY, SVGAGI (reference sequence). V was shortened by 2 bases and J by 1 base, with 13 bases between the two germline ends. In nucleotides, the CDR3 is TGTGCCAGCAGTTACCCAAAGTCAGGGGGCACAGATACGCAGTATTTT. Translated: CASSYPKSGGTDTQYF.

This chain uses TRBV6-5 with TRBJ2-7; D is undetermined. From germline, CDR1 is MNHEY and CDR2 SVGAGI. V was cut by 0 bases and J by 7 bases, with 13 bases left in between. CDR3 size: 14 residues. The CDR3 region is CASSYSIRGDEQYF. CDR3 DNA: TGTGCCAGCAGTTACTCGATTCGTGGGGATGAGCAGTACTTC.

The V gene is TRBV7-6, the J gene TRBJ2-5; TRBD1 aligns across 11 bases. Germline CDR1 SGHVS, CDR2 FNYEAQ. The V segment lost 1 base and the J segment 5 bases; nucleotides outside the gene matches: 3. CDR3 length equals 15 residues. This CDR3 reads CASSLGWDRGETQYF. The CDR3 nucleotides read TGTGCCAGCAGCTTAGGTTGGGACAGGGGGGAGACCCAGTACTTC. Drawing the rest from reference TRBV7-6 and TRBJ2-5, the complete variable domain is GAGVSQSPRYKVTKRGQDVALRCDPISGHVSLYWYRQALGQGPEFLTYFNYEAQQDKSGLPNDRFSAERPEGSISTLTIQRTEQRDSAMYRCASSLGWDRGETQYFGPGTRLLVL.

This chain's CDR3 is CASSYSFYNWNYGYTF. The CDR3, as DNA: TGTGCCAGCAGTTACTCGTTCTACAACTGGAACTATGGCTACACCTTC. The V call is TRBV6-5, the J call TRBJ1-2; D is uncertain. The CDR3 loop spans 16 amino acids. Trimming took off 0 bases at V and 2 bases at J, with 13 bases between the two ends. Germline-derived CDR1 and CDR2 are MNHEY and SVGAGI.

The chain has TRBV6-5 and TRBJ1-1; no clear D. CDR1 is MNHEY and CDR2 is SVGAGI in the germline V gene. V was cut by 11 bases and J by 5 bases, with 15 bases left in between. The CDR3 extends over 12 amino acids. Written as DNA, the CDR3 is TGTGCCGCCATGGGGTGGGAGACTGAAGCTTTCTTT. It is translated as CAAMGWETEAFF.

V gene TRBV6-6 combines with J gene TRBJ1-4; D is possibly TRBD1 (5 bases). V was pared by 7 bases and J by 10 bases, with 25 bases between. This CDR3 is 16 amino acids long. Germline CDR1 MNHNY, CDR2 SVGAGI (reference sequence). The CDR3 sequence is CASTITDGDASAKLFF. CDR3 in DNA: TGTGCCAGCACCATTACTGATGGGGACGCCTCTGCAAAACTGTTTTTT.

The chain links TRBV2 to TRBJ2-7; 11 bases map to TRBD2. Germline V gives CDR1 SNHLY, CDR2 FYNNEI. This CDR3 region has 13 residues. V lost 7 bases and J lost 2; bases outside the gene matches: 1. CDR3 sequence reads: CASTLAGAYEQYF. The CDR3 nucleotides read TGTGCCAGCACACTAGCGGGAGCCTACGAGCAGTACTTC.

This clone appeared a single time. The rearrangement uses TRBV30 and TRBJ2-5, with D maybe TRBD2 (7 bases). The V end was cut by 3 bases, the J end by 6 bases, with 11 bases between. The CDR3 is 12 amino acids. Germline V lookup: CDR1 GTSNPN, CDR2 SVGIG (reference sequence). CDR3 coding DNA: TGTGCCTGGAGGGGGGGGCGGAAGACCCAGTACTTC. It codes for CAWRGGRKTQYF.

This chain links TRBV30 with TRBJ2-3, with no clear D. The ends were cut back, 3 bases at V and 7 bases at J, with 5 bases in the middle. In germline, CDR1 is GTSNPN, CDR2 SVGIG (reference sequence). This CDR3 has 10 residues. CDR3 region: CAWRRNTQYF. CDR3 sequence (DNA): TGTGCCTGGAGACGGAATACGCAGTATTTT.

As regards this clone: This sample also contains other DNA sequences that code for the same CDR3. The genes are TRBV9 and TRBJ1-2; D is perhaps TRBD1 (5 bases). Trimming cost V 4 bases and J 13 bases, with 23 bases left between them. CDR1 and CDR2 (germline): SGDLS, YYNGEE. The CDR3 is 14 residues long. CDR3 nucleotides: TGTGCCAGCAGCACCACCGGGGGTCCAGGGCCTTCCACCTTC. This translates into CASSTTGGPGPSTF.

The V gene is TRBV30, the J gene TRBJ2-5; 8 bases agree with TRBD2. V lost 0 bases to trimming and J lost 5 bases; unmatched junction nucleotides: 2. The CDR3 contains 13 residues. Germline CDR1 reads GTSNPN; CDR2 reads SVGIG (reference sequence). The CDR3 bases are TGTGCCTGGAGTGTAGCGGGAGTGGAGACCCAGTACTTC. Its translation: CAWSVAGVETQYF.

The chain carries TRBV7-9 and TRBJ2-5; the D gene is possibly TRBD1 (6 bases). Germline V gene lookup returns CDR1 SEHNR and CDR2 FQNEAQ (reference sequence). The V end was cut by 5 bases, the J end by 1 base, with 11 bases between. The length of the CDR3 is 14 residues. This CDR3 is CASSIRTAQETQYF. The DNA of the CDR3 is TGTGCCAGCAGCATAAGGACAGCCCAAGAGACCCAGTACTTC.

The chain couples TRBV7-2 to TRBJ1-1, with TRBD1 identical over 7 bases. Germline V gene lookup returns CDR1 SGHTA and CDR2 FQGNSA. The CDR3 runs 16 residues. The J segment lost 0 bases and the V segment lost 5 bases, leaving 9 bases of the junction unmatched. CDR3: CASSTTGRGMNTEAFF. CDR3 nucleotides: TGTGCCAGCAGCACGACAGGGAGGGGGATGAACACTGAAGCTTTCTTT.

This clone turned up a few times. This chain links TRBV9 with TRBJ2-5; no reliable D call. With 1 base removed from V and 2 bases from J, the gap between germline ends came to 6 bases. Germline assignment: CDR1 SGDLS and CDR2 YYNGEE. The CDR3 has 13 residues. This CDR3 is CASSVHVQETQYF. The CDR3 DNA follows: TGTGCCAGCAGCGTACATGTACAAGAGACCCAGTACTTC.

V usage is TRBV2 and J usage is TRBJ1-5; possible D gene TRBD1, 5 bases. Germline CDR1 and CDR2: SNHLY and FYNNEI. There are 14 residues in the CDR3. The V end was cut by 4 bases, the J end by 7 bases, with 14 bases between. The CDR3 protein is CASSGRRRDQPQHF. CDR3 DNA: TGTGCCAGCAGTGGCCGCCGTCGGGACCAGCCCCAGCATTTT.

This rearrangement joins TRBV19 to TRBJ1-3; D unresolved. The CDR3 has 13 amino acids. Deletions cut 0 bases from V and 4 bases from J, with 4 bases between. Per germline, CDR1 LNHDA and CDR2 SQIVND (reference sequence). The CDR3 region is CASSIDQGNTIYF. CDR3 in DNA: TGTGCCAGTAGTATAGATCAAGGAAACACCATATATTTT.

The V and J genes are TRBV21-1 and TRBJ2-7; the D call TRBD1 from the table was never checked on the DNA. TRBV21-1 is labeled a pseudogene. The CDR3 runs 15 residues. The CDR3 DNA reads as TGTGCCAGCAGACTCACGGCAGGGGATAGCTACGAGCAGTACTTC. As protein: CASRLTAGDSYEQYF.

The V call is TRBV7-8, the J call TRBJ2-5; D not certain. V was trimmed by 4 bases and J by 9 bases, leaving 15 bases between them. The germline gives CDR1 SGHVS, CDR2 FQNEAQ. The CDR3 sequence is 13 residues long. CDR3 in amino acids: CASSSHEASAQYF. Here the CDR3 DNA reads TGTGCCAGCAGCTCTCATGAAGCATCGGCCCAGTACTTC.

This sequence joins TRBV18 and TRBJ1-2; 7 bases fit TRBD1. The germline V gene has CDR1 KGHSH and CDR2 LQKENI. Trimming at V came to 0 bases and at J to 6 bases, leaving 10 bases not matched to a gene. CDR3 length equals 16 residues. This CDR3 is CASSPPDSRGTHGYTF. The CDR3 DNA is TGTGCCAGCTCACCACCGGACAGCAGGGGGACGCATGGCTACACCTTC.

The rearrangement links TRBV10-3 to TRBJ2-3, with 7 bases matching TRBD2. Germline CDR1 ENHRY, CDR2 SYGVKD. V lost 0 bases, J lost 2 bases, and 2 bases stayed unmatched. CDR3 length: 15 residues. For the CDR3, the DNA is TGTGCCATCAGTGAGTCGACTAGCCTCACAGATACGCAGTATTTT. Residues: CAISESTSLTDTQYF.

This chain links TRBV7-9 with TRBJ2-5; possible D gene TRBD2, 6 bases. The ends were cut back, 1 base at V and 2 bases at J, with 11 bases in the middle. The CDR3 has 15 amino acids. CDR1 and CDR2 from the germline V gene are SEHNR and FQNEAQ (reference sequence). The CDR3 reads CASSLVAGGQETQYF. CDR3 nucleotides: TGTGCCAGCAGCTTAGTGGCAGGAGGGCAAGAGACCCAGTACTTC.

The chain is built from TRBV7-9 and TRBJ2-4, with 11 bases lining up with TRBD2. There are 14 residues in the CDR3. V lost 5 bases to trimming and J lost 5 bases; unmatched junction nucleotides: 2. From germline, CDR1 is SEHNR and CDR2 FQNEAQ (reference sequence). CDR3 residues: CASSHSGRENIQYF. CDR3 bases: TGTGCCAGCAGCCATAGCGGGAGGGAAAACATTCAGTACTTC.